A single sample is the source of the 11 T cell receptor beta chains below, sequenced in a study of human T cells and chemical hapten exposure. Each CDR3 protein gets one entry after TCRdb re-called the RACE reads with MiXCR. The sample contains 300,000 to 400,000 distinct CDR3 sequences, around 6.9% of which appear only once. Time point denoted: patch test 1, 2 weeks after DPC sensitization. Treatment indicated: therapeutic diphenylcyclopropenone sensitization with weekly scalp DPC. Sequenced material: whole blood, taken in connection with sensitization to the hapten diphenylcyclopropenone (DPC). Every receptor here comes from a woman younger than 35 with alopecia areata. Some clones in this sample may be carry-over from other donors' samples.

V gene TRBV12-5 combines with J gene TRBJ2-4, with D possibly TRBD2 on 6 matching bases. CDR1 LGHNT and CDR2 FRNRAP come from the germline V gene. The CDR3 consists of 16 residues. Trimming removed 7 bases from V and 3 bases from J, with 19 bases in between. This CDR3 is CASAAGSEYGKNIQYF. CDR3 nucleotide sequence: TGTGCTAGTGCCGCGGGATCGGAGTATGGCAAAAACATTCAGTACTTC.

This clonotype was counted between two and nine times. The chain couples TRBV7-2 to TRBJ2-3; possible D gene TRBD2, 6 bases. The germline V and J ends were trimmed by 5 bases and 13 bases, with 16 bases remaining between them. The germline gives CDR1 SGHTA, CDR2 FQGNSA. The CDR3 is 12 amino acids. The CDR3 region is CASSTASAREYF. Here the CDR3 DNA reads TGTGCCAGCAGCACCGCTAGCGCCCGAGAGTATTTT.

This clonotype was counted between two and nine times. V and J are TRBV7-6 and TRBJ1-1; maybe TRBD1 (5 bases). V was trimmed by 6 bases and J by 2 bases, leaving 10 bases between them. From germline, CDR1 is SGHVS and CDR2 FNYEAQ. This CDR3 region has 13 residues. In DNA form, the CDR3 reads TGTGCCAGCAGGCTACAGGTTAACACTGAAGCTTTCTTT. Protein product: CASRLQVNTEAFF.

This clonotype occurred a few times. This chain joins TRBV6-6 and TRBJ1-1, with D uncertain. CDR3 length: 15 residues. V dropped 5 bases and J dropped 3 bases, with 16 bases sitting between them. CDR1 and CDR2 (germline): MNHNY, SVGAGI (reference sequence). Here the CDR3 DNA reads TGTGCCAGCAGTGAAAGAAACACTGGCTACACTGAAGCTTTCTTT. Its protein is CASSERNTGYTEAFF.

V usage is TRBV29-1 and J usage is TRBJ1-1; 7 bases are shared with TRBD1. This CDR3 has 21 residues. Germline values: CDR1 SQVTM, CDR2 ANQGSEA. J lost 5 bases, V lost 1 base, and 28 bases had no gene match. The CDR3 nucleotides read TGCAGCGTTGAAGTTGATCGAGCAGGGGGAACCCCCAGATGGTATAATACTGAAGCTTTCTTT. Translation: CSVEVDRAGGTPRWYNTEAFF.

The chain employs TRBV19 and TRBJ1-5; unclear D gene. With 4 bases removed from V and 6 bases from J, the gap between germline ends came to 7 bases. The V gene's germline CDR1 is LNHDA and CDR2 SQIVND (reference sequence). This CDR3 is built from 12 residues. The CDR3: CASSTYSQPQHF. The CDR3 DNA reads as TGTGCCAGTAGTACCTACTCTCAGCCCCAGCATTTT.

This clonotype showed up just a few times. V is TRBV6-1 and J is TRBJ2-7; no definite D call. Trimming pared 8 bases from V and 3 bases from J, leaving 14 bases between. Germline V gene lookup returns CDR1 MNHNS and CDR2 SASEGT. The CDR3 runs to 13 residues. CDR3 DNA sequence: TGTGCCAGCCTGTTTTCCTACGACTACGAGCAGTACTTC. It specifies CASLFSYDYEQYF.

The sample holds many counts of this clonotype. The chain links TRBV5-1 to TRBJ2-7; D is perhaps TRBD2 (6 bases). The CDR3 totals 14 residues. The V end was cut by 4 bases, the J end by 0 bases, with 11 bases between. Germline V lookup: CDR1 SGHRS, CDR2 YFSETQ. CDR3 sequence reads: CASSRDLFSYEQYF. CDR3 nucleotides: TGCGCCAGCAGCCGGGACTTATTCTCCTACGAGCAGTACTTC.

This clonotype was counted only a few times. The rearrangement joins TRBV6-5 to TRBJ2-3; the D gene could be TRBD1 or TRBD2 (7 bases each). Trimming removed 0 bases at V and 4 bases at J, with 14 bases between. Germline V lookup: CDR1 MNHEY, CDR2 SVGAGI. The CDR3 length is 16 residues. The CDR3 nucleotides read TGTGCCAGCAGTTACTCGAGGGCAGGGGGGGCAGATACGCAGTATTTT. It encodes CASSYSRAGGADTQYF.

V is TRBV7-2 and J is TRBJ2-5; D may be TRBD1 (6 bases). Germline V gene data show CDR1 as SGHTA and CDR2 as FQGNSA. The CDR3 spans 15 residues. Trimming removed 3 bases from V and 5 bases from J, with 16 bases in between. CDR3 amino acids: CASSFQQGLFETQYF. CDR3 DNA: TGTGCCAGCAGCTTCCAACAGGGTTTATTCGAGACCCAGTACTTC.

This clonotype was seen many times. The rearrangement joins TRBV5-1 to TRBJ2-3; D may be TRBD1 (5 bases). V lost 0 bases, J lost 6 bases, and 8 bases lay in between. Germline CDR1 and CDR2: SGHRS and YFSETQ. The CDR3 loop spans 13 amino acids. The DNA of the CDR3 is TGCGCCAGCAGCTTGGAGGGGTCGGATACGCAGTATTTT. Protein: CASSLEGSDTQYF.